This passage covers 32 T cell receptor beta chains from one sample sequenced in a study of CD8+CD57+ T cells in acquired aplastic anemia. Genomic DNA templated the TCR beta VDJ and CDR3 profiling. From the reads, TCRdb called clonotypes with MiXCR, one entry per CDR3 protein. The repertoire holds roughly 170,000 distinct CDR3 sequences, with about half as singletons. All patients picked for sequencing had shown, by flow cytometry, an expansion of CD8+CD57+ cells. Material: sorted CD4+, CD8+, or CD8+CD57+ T cells (not recorded which) from PBMCs. All receptors derive from a human donor with aplastic anemia.

The chain has TRBV9 and TRBJ2-2; 7 bases agree with TRBD1. This CDR3 comprises 16 residues. Losses at the gene ends were 4 bases for V and 0 bases for J; bases not matched to a gene: 6. Germline V gene data show CDR1 as SGDLS and CDR2 as YYNGEE. CDR3 DNA: TGTGCCAGCAGCAACTCCGGGACAGCGAACACCGGGGAGCTGTTTTTT. This encodes CASSNSGTANTGELFF.

For this clonotype: Since a much larger clone is just one base distant, this may be a read error. The gene calls are TRBV5-4 and TRBJ1-2; tentatively, D is TRBD1 (5 bases). CDR1 is SGHNT, CDR2 YYREEE, per germline (reference sequence). Between the trimmed V and J ends, which lost 3 bases and 2 bases, there was a span of 11 bases. The CDR3 is made up of 14 amino acids. For the CDR3, the DNA is TGTGCCAGCAGCTACCCACAGGCAAACTATGGCTACACCTTC. Translation gives CASSYPQANYGYTF.

The rearrangement uses TRBV10-3 and TRBJ1-4; tentatively, D is TRBD1 (5 bases). Trimming cost V 10 bases and J 5 bases, with 14 bases left between them. The CDR3 loop spans 13 amino acids. Germline CDR1 and CDR2: ENHRY and SYGVKD. CDR3 bases: TGTGCCACGCGAGGGGCAGGGAATGAAAAACTGTTTTTT. Protein product: CATRGAGNEKLFF.

This clonotype was seen a handful of times. The CDR3 DNA reads as TGTGCTAGTGGGTCATCCTCTGGAAACACCATATATTTT. It translates to CASGSSSGNTIYF. V gene TRBV12-5 combines with J gene TRBJ1-3, with D hard to call. CDR1 and CDR2 (germline): LGHNT, FRNRAP. This CDR3 has 13 residues. V was clipped by 6 bases and J by 0 bases, with 6 bases between them.

There are a few counts of this clonotype. This chain connects TRBV4-1 to TRBJ1-5; no clear D. The CDR3 spans 15 residues. The V end lost 0 bases, the J end lost 5 bases, and 11 bases lay between the germline ends. Germline assignment: CDR1 MGHRA and CDR2 YSYEKL. The CDR3 protein is CASSQEGGSYQPQHF. Written as DNA, the CDR3 is TGCGCCAGCAGCCAAGAAGGAGGGTCCTATCAGCCCCAGCATTTT.

This clonotype was observed many times. This sequence joins TRBV6-1 and TRBJ1-1; D possibly corresponds to TRBD1 (6 bases). The germline V gene has CDR1 MNHNS and CDR2 SASEGT. The CDR3 loop spans 14 amino acids. The V gene lost 6 bases and the J gene lost 1 base, with 12 bases spanning the gap. The CDR3 nucleotides read TGTGCCAGCAGCAGGACAGATAAGAACACTGAAGCTTTCTTT. This gives the protein CASSRTDKNTEAFF.

This clonotype appeared many times. The chain couples TRBV20-1 to TRBJ2-7; no firm D call. Trimming removed 3 bases at V and 4 bases at J, with 7 bases between. Germline V gene data show CDR1 as DFQATT and CDR2 as SNEGSKA (reference sequence). The CDR3 runs to 11 residues. CDR3 nucleotides: TGCAGTGCTAGTAATGAGTACGAGCAGTACTTC. This gives the protein CSASNEYEQYF.

The J gene is TRBJ1-2, the V gene TRBV10-3; 9 nucleotides align to TRBD1. Germline V gives CDR1 ENHRY, CDR2 SYGVKD. After removal of 11 bases from V and 5 bases from J, the junction contained 24 bases not matched to a gene. CDR3 length: 18 amino acids. The CDR3 protein is CAYHIEEPGQGLYYGYTF. DNA of the CDR3: TGTGCCTACCATATAGAGGAGCCGGGACAGGGCCTCTATTATGGCTACACCTTC.

A single count supports this clonotype. For the CDR3, the DNA is TGTGCCAGCCGGGAGGCTAACTATGGCTACACCTTC. It specifies CASREANYGYTF. The chain recombines TRBV25-1 with TRBJ1-2; D unclear. With 8 bases removed from V and 0 bases from J, the gap between germline ends came to 7 bases. This CDR3 contains 12 residues. Germline V gene lookup returns CDR1 MGHDK and CDR2 SYGVNS.

DNA of the CDR3: TGTGCCAGCAGCTTAACCCTTGGGACCCAGTACTTC. Its protein is CASSLTLGTQYF. This rearrangement joins TRBV7-3 to TRBJ2-5; D gene ambiguous. Germline lookup yields CDR1 SGHTA and CDR2 FQGTGA. CDR3 length equals 12 residues. Trimming pared 0 bases from V and 7 bases from J, leaving 6 bases between.

The chain is built from TRBV19 and TRBJ2-5; a possible D gene is TRBD2 (6 bases). Per germline, CDR1 LNHDA and CDR2 SQIVND (reference sequence). This CDR3 comprises 13 residues. With 5 bases removed from V and 1 base from J, the gap between germline ends came to 8 bases. The CDR3 spells CASSLASQETQYF. The CDR3 DNA sequence: TGTGCCAGTAGTCTAGCGTCCCAAGAGACCCAGTACTTC.

This clonotype occurred many times. The chain uses TRBV7-2 and TRBJ1-3; D gene unclear. CDR1 is SGHTA and CDR2 is FQGNSA in the germline V gene. Trimming removed 1 base from V and 0 bases from J, with 7 bases in between. There are 15 residues in the CDR3. The CDR3 loop is CASSLGPSSGNTIYF. CDR3 sequence (DNA): TGTGCCAGCAGCTTAGGACCCAGCTCTGGAAACACCATATATTTT.

This clonotype was counted at least ten times. The chain couples TRBV7-9 to TRBJ2-1; 10 nucleotides align to TRBD2. There are 16 residues in the CDR3. V gave up 5 bases and J gave up 10 bases; unmatched junction bases: 14. The germline gives CDR1 SEHNR, CDR2 FQNEAQ (reference sequence). The CDR3 bases are TGTGCCAGCAGCCAAGCCCTAGCGGGGGCCGGTGGAGAGCAGTTCTTC. Protein: CASSQALAGAGGEQFF. Supplemented by reference TRBV7-9 and TRBJ2-1, the full variable domain reads DTGVSQNPRHKITKRGQNVTFRCDPISEHNRLYWYRQTLGQGPEFLTYFQNEAQLEKSRLLSDRFSAERPKGSFSTLEIQRTEQGDSAMYLCASSQALAGAGGEQFFGPGTRLTVL.

The V and J genes are TRBV2 and TRBJ1-2; 10 bases match TRBD1. CDR1 and CDR2 (germline): SNHLY, FYNNEI. Trimming cost V 2 bases and J 6 bases; bases outside gene matches: 6. This CDR3 spans 15 amino acids. The CDR3 here is CASSEMGTGADGYTF. The CDR3 bases are TGTGCCAGCAGTGAAATGGGGACAGGGGCGGATGGCTACACCTTC.

V usage is TRBV29-1 and J usage is TRBJ2-3; 12 bases agree with TRBD2. The V gene's germline CDR1 is SQVTM and CDR2 ANQGSEA. Trimming removed 2 bases from V and 0 bases from J; junction bases left unmatched: 9. The CDR3 is 18 amino acids. The CDR3: CSVEHFGTSGLSTDTQYF. CDR3 in DNA: TGCAGCGTTGAACATTTTGGGACTAGCGGGCTAAGCACAGATACGCAGTATTTT.

The chain carries TRBV18 and TRBJ2-7, with TRBD1 as a possible D gene (5 bases). Germline CDR1 is KGHSH and CDR2 is LQKENI. Between the trimmed V and J ends, which lost 3 bases and 4 bases, there was a span of 13 bases. The CDR3 runs to 14 residues. The CDR3 region is CASSPGGQGYEQYF. In nucleotides, the CDR3 is TGTGCCAGCTCACCCGGTGGGCAGGGTTACGAGCAGTACTTC.

J is TRBJ2-6 and V is TRBV19; no reliable D call. The V and J ends lost 8 bases and 4 bases respectively, with 6 bases between them. The CDR3 has 12 amino acids. CDR1 is LNHDA and CDR2 is SQIVND in the germline V gene (reference sequence). The CDR3 bases are TGTGCCAGTCACGAGGGGGCCAACGTCCTGACTTTC. It yields the protein CASHEGANVLTF.

This clonotype was observed at least ten times. The chain joins TRBV10-3 to TRBJ2-7; 13 bases map to TRBD2. V lost 6 bases, J lost 6 bases, and 8 bases stayed unmatched. The germline V gene has CDR1 ENHRY and CDR2 SYGVKD. The CDR3 is 15 residues long. The CDR3 is CAISERTSGGREQYF. CDR3 bases: TGTGCCATCAGCGAAAGGACTAGCGGGGGTCGCGAGCAGTACTTC.

This chain joins TRBV19 and TRBJ1-5, with TRBD1 matching 9 bases. The CDR3 sequence is 14 residues long. Trimming cost V 5 bases and J 6 bases; bases outside gene matches: 5. Per germline, CDR1 LNHDA and CDR2 SQIVND (reference sequence). The CDR3 bases are TGTGCCAGTAGTCCGGGGACAGGGTTTCAGCCCCAGCATTTT. Protein sequence: CASSPGTGFQPQHF.

The chain is built from TRBV12-3 or TRBV12-4 and TRBJ1-1; 8 bases are a match to TRBD1. V shed 5 bases, J shed 1 base, and the junction held 6 bases outside the gene matches. The CDR3 has 15 residues. The DNA of the CDR3 is TGTGCCAGCAGTCACCGGACAGGGACGAACACTGAAGCTTTCTTT. Protein product: CASSHRTGTNTEAFF.

Many counts were recorded for this clonotype. The chain uses TRBV12-3 or TRBV12-4 and TRBJ2-3; no clear D. CDR3 length equals 15 residues. V gave up 4 bases and J gave up 0 bases, with 11 bases separating them. The chain's CDR3 is CASSSFETSTDTQYF. The CDR3 DNA reads TGTGCCAGCAGTTCCTTCGAAACTAGCACAGATACGCAGTATTTT.

About this clonotype: This is likely a read error, given that the CDR3 carries no conserved phenylalanine or tryptophan at its end. The DNA is left out, because the CDR3 cannot be placed on it with certainty; the CDR3 is given as TCRdb lists it. The chain couples TRBV29-1 to TRBJ2-2; whether TRBD1, the table's D call, matches the DNA was not checked. Per the germline V gene, CDR1 is SQVTM and CDR2 is ANQGSEA. Including both end residues, the CDR3 is 8 amino acids long. The CDR3 protein is CSVKEGGQ.

In its sample, this clonotype was seen many times. The V call is TRBV14, the J call TRBJ1-1; D remains unclear. Trimming stripped 2 bases from V and 1 base from J, with 8 bases between. CDR1 is SGHDN and CDR2 is FVKESK in the germline V gene. CDR3 length: 14 residues. CDR3 DNA: TGTGCCAGCAGCCAAATCGGCCGGAACACTGAAGCTTTCTTT. Amino acids: CASSQIGRNTEAFF. Together with reference TRBV14 and TRBJ1-1, the CDR3 gives the full variable domain: EAGVTQFPSHSVIEKGQTVTLRCDPISGHDNLYWYRRVMGKEIKFLLHFVKESKQDESGMPNNRFLAERTGGTYSTLKVQPAELEDSGVYFCASSQIGRNTEAFFGQGTRLTVV.

The rearrangement uses TRBV25-1 and TRBJ2-1; 12 bases match TRBD2. The CDR3 has 15 residues. V was pared by 6 bases and J by 9 bases, with 9 bases of the junction left unmatched. The V gene's germline CDR1 is MGHDK and CDR2 SYGVNS. CDR3: CASRIGTSGSAEQFF. In DNA form, the CDR3 reads TGTGCCAGCAGGATTGGGACTAGCGGGTCCGCTGAGCAGTTCTTC.

This clonotype was seen repeatedly, ten times or more. V is TRBV19 and J is TRBJ1-2, with TRBD1 identical over 12 bases. The CDR3 is 16 amino acids. Germline loops: CDR1 LNHDA, CDR2 SQIVND (reference sequence). After removal of 6 bases from V and 7 bases from J, the junction contained 12 bases not matched to a gene. This CDR3 is CASSTPGTGGGVGYTF. In DNA, the CDR3 is TGTGCCAGTAGCACCCCCGGGACAGGGGGCGGGGTTGGCTACACCTTC.

Turning to this clonotype: The junction departs from germline at one end; a sequencing error may be responsible. The chain couples TRBV10-2 to TRBJ2-7, with 16 bases aligning to TRBD2. Looked up from germline, CDR1 is WSHSY and CDR2 is SAAADI. This CDR3 contains 14 residues. CDR3 sequence: CASSPGLAGGELSF. DNA of the CDR3: TGCGCCAGCTCTCCGGGACTAGCGGGAGGGGAGTTAAGCTTC.

This chain links TRBV19 with TRBJ2-7; D may be TRBD1 (5 bases). Trimming stripped 6 bases from V and 2 bases from J, with 11 bases between. Germline V gene lookup returns CDR1 LNHDA and CDR2 SQIVND (reference sequence). This CDR3 spans 13 amino acids. The CDR3 DNA follows: TGTGCCAGTAGGTCAGGGATCCCCTACGAGCAGTACTTC. Protein product: CASRSGIPYEQYF.

This clonotype was found many times. The chain employs TRBV11-2 and TRBJ2-3; D tentatively reads TRBD1 or TRBD2 (6 bases each). Trimming took 1 base from V and 2 from J, leaving 10 bases between them. The CDR3 consists of 15 residues. Per the germline V gene, CDR1 is SGHAT and CDR2 is FQNNGV. CDR3 region: CASSLVGGLTDTQYF. The CDR3 nucleotides are TGTGCCAGCAGCTTAGTTGGGGGGCTCACAGATACGCAGTATTTT. The full variable domain, with the rest looked up from reference TRBV11-2 and TRBJ2-3, is EAGVAQSPRYKIIEKRQSVAFWCNPISGHATLYWYQQILGQGPKLLIQFQNNGVVDDSQLPKDRFSAERLKGVDSTLKIQPAKLEDSAVYLCASSLVGGLTDTQYFGPGTRLTVL.

V is TRBV10-3 and J is TRBJ1-5; weak D call: TRBD1 (6 bases). Trimming removed 6 bases from V and 2 bases from J, with 14 bases in between. Germline assignment: CDR1 ENHRY and CDR2 SYGVKD. This CDR3 has 15 residues. CDR3: CAISRGGDGNQPQHF. CDR3 coding DNA: TGTGCCATCAGCCGAGGGGGGGATGGCAATCAGCCCCAGCATTTT.

This chain uses TRBV20-1 with TRBJ1-2; 9 positions agree with TRBD1. From germline, CDR1 is DFQATT and CDR2 SNEGSKA (reference sequence). Trimming cost V 4 bases and J 10 bases; bases outside gene matches: 4. The CDR3 is 11 amino acids. The CDR3 coding sequence is TGCAGTGCTATGGGACAGGGAGACTACACCTTC. Translating gives CSAMGQGDYTF.

The chain recombines TRBV28 with TRBJ1-3; D ambiguous. Trimming took 3 bases from V and 0 from J, leaving 12 bases between them. The CDR3 loop spans 16 amino acids. Germline V CDR1 and CDR2: MDHEN, SYDVKM. This CDR3 is CASSFVLRLSGNTIYF. The CDR3 bases are TGTGCCAGCAGTTTCGTACTTAGGCTCTCTGGAAACACCATATATTTT.

This chain uses TRBV25-1 with TRBJ1-6; TRBD1 is a possible D gene (5 bases). The germline V and J ends were trimmed by 5 bases and 14 bases, with 16 bases remaining between them. The CDR3 totals 13 residues. The germline gives CDR1 MGHDK, CDR2 SYGVNS. The CDR3 DNA reads as TGTGCCAGCAGTTCGACAGAGGAATTTTCCCTCCACTTT. Translation gives CASSSTEEFSLHF.